This entry features one TCR beta chain sequence. Its antigen is currently unknown. This record comes from a study of cytomegalovirus exposure and HLA in healthy donors. Study conclusions and caveats: As confirmed in vitro, a few CMV-associated chains were specific for CMV antigens. Being indistinguishable, some V segments were excluded, TRBV6-2 and TRBV6-3 among them.

Healthy bone marrow donors formed the donor group. Nominal health characterized the donors when sampled, though unrecorded immune exposures were likely. Primers included in the PCR were 60 Vbeta and 13 Jbeta primers. Using immunoSEQ multiplex PCR, the repertoire was profiled, and TCRdb retains in-frame clones only, with some absent. The sample shows approximately 260,000 clones, approximately 91% of them seen only once. Germline V gene sequence: CDR1 SGHDT, CDR2 YYEEEE. Trimming pared 6 bases from V and 4 bases from J, leaving 20 bases between. This CDR3 has 16 residues. This sequence originates from a girl aged 2 to 10 in good health and CMV-seronegative. The V call is TRBV5-6, the J call TRBJ1-3; D is perhaps TRBD1 (5 bases). The sample consisted of PBMCs. For the CDR3, the DNA is TGTGCCAGCACCGAGAACAGGCCCGCTGGGGGAAACACCATATATTTT. It translates to CASTENRPAGGNTIYF. Combining the CDR3 with reference TRBV5-6 and TRBJ1-3 gives the whole variable domain DAGVTQSPTHLIKTRGQQVTLRCSPKSGHDTVSWYQQALGQGPQFIFQYYEEEERQRGNFPDRFSGHQFPNYSSELNVNALLLGDSALYLCASTENRPAGGNTIYFGEGSWLTVV.